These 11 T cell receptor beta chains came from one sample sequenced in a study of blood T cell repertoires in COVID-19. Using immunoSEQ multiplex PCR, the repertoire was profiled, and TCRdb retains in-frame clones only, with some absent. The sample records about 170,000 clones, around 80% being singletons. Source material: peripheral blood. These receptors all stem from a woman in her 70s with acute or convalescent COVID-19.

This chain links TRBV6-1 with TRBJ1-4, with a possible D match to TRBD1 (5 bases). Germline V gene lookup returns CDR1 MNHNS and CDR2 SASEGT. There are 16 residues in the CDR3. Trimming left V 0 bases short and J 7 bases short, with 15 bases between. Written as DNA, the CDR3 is TGTGCCAGCAGTGAAGCTCGGGGGGTGGGTCGTGAAAAACTGTTTTTT. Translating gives CASSEARGVGREKLFF.

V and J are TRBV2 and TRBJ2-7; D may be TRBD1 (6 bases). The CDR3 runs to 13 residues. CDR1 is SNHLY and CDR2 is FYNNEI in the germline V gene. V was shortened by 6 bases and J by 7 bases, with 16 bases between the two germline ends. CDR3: CASRPLQGSEQYF. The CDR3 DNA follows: TGTGCCAGCAGACCTTTACAGGGTTCGGAGCAGTACTTC.

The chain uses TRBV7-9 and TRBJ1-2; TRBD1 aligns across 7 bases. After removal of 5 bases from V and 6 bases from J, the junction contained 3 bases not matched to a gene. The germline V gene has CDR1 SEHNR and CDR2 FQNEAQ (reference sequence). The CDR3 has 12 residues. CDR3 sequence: CASSNTGDGYTF. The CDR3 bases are TGTGCCAGCAGCAATACAGGGGATGGCTACACCTTC.

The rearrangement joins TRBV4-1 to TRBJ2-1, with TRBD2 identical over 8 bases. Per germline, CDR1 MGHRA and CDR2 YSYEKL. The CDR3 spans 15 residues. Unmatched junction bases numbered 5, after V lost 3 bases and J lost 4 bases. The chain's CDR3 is CASSHLGGGYNEQFF. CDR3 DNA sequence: TGCGCCAGCAGCCATCTCGGGGGGGGTTACAATGAGCAGTTCTTC.

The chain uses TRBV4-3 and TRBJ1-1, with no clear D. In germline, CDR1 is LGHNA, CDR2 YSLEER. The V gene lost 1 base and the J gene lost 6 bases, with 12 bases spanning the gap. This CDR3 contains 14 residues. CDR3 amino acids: CASSQVVGESEAFF. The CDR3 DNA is TGCGCCAGCAGCCAAGTTGTCGGGGAGTCTGAAGCTTTCTTT.

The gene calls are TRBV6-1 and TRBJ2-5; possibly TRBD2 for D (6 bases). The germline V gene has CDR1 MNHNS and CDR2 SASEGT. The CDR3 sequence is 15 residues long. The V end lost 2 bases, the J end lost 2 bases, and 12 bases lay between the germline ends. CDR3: CASSEMGGGQETQYF. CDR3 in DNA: TGTGCCAGCAGTGAAATGGGTGGGGGGCAAGAGACCCAGTACTTC.

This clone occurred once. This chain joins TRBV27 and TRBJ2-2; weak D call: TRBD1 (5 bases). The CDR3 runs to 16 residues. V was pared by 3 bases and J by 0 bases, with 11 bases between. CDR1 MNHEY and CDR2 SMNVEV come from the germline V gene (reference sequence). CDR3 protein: CASSFLGHTNTGELFF. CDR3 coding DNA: TGTGCCAGCAGTTTTCTCGGACACACGAACACCGGGGAGCTGTTTTTT.

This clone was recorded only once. The CDR3 loop is CASSTQQGAGTEAFF. The CDR3 DNA follows: TGTGCCAGCAGCACACAACAGGGTGCGGGCACTGAAGCTTTCTTT. The chain has TRBV7-2 and TRBJ1-1; TRBD1 is a possible D gene (6 bases). CDR3 length: 15 residues. Germline CDR1 SGHTA, CDR2 FQGNSA. Trimming pared 5 bases from V and 4 bases from J, leaving 17 bases between. The full variable domain, completed using reference TRBV7-2 and TRBJ1-1, is GAGVSQSPSNKVTEKGKDVELRCDPISGHTALYWYRQSLGQGLEFLIYFQGNSAPDKSGLPSDRFSAERTGGSVSTLTIQRTQQEDSAVYLCASSTQQGAGTEAFFGQGTRLTVV.

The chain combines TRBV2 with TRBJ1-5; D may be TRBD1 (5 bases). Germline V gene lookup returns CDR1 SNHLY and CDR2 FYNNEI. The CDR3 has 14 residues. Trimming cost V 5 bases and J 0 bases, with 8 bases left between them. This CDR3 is CASSWGSSNQPQHF. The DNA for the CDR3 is TGTGCCAGCAGTTGGGGCAGTAGCAATCAGCCCCAGCATTTT.

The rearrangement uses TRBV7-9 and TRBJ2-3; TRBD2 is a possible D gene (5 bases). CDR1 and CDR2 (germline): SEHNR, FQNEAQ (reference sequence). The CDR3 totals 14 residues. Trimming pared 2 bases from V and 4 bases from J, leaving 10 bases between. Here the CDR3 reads CASSLQAAADTQYF. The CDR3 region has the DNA TGTGCCAGCAGCTTACAAGCGGCAGCAGATACGCAGTATTTT.

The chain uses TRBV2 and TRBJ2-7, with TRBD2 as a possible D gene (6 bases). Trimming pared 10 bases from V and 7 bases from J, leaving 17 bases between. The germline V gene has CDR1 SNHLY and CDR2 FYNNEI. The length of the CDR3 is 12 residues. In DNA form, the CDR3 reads TGTGCCACTAACGAGGCGGGGAAAGAGCAGTACTTC. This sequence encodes CATNEAGKEQYF.